These T cell receptor beta chains were read from a single sample in a study of cytomegalovirus exposure and HLA in healthy donors. Profiled with immunoSEQ multiplex PCR; TCRdb holds only in-frame clones, not every one. The sample includes 100,000 to 150,000 clones. The sequenced sample was PBMCs. These receptor sequences come from a man aged 18-30 years in good health and CMV-seronegative. CDR3s include the opening cysteine and the closing phenylalanine or tryptophan. The D gene is left open where the match is weak.

V gene	D gene	J gene	CDR3 DNA	CDR3 protein
TRBV6-5	TRBD1	TRBJ1-1	TGTGCCAGCAGTTTTAGGACAGGGGTCTCGAACACTGAAGCTTTCTTT	CASSFRTGVSNTEAFF
TRBV27	TRBD2	TRBJ2-1	TGTGCCAGCAGTTTCAGCGGGAGCTCCTACAATGAGCAGTTCTTC	CASSFSGSSYNEQFF
TRBV5-1	.	TRBJ1-2	TGCGCCAGCAGCTCGCCCCCGGAGAGAAGGTATGGCTACACCTTC	CASSSPPERRYGYTF
TRBV19	TRBD1	TRBJ2-7	TGTGCCAGTAGTATTGGGACAGGTTCCTACGAGCAGTACTTC	CASSIGTGSYEQYF
TRBV5-1	.	TRBJ2-2	TGCGCCAGCAGCCTCCCGACGGGGAACACCGGGGAGCTGTTTTTT	CASSLPTGNTGELFF
TRBV11-3	.	TRBJ2-6	TGTGCCAGCAGCTTAGTCGACAGCTCCTCTGGGGCCAACGTCCTGACTTTC	CASSLVDSSSGANVLTF
TRBV7-2	.	TRBJ2-7	TGTGCCAGCAGCTTGGGCCTCATATCAACCTACGAGCAGTACTTC	CASSLGLISTYEQYF
TRBV10-3	.	TRBJ1-5	TGTGCCATCAGCCCGGGGAGCAATCAGCCCCAGCATTTT	CAISPGSNQPQHF
TRBV10-3	.	TRBJ2-7	TGTGCCATCAGTGAATCCCTTTTTCTCGAGCAGTACTTC	CAISESLFLEQYF
TRBV6-4	TRBD2	TRBJ2-1	TGTGCCAGCAGTGACCGAAAGCGGGAGGGCCTCGATGAGCAGTTCTTC	CASSDRKREGLDEQFF
TRBV19	TRBD1	TRBJ1-4	TGTGCCAGTACGACCCGGGGACAGAGTAATGAAAAACTGTTTTTT	CASTTRGQSNEKLFF
TRBV7-2	TRBD2	TRBJ2-3	TGTGCCAGCAGCTCACTAGCGGGAGTTCGGGATACGCAGTATTTT	CASSSLAGVRDTQYF
TRBV19	.	TRBJ1-1	TGTGCCACCCTCCGGGGGAATGAAGCTTTCTTT	CATLRGNEAFF
TRBV6-5	.	TRBJ2-7	TGTGCCAGCAGTTACTCGAGCGCAAGGGGTGGGTACGAGCAGTACTTC	CASSYSSARGGYEQYF
TRBV5-1	TRBD1	TRBJ1-2	TGCGCCAGCAGGAACAGGGGAGTGGACTATGGCTACACCTTC	CASRNRGVDYGYTF
TRBV13	.	TRBJ1-2	TGTGCCAGCAGCTTAGGCAACGGGGAGGGCTACACCTTC	CASSLGNGEGYTF
TRBV19	TRBD2	TRBJ2-7	TGTGCCAGTAGTATCCCTAGCGGGAGAATCGGCGAGCAGTACTTC	CASSIPSGRIGEQYF
TRBV7-2	.	TRBJ1-1	TGTGCCAGCAGCTTTTTGACAGGGAACACTGAAGCTTTCTTT	CASSFLTGNTEAFF
TRBV27	.	TRBJ2-5	TGTGCCAGCAGTTTTGGCGGCAGTCAGAGGACCCAGTACTTC	CASSFGGSQRTQYF
TRBV19	TRBD1	TRBJ1-4	TGTGCCAGTAGCTCCCAGGGACAGCCAACTAATGAAAAACTGTTTTTT	CASSSQGQPTNEKLFF
TRBV10-3	TRBD2	TRBJ2-5	TGTGCCATCAGTGAGTCGACCAGCGGGGGGGAAGAGACCCAGTACTTC	CAISESTSGGEETQYF
TRBV18	TRBD2	TRBJ2-7	TGTGCCAGCTCACCACTGAGGACTAGCGGGGGGTCCTTCTCCTACGAGCAGTACTTC	CASSPLRTSGGSFSYEQYF
TRBV6-5	TRBD1	TRBJ2-7	TGTGCCAGCAGTTATTGGGGACAGGGGGTCTCCTACGAGCAGTACTTC	CASSYWGQGVSYEQYF
TRBV28	TRBD2	TRBJ2-3	TGTGCCAGCAGTTTGATAGCGGGAGGAGGGGGACCAGATACGCAGTATTTT	CASSLIAGGGGPDTQYF
TRBV4-3	.	TRBJ2-7	TGCGCCAGCAGCCAAACGAACAGTCGGCGCTCCTACGAGCAGTACTTC	CASSQTNSRRSYEQYF
TRBV19	TRBD1	TRBJ1-1	TGTGCCAGTAGTAGGGGACAGTTGAACACTGAAGCTTTCTTT	CASSRGQLNTEAFF
TRBV7-9	.	TRBJ1-1	TGTGCCAGCAGCCTCGAGAGTGACACTGAAGCTTTCTTT	CASSLESDTEAFF
TRBV5-6	TRBD1	TRBJ1-5	TGTGCCAGCAGCGAACAGGGGGCTAGGCAGCCCCAGCATTTT	CASSEQGARQPQHF
TRBV4-3	TRBD1	TRBJ2-4	TGCGCCAGCAGCTACTCCCCTGGGGACAGGGATCGCTACTTC	CASSYSPGDRDRYF